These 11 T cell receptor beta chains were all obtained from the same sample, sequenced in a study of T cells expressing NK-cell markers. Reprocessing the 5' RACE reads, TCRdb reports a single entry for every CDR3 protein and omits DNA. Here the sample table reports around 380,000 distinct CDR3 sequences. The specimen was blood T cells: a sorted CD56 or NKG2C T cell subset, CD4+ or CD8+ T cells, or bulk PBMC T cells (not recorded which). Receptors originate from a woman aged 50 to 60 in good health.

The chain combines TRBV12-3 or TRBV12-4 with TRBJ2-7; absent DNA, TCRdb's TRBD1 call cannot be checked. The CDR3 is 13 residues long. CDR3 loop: CASSSQTGSEQYF.

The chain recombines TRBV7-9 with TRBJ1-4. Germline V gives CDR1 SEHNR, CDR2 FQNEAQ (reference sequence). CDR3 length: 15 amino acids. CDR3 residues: CASSLEGMKVEKLFF.

CDR3 region: CSALGLAGDLDTQYF. This chain links TRBV20-1 with TRBJ2-3; TCRdb selects TRBD2, and the lack of DNA leaves this call unchecked. Germline V gene sequence: CDR1 DFQATT, CDR2 SNEGSKA (reference sequence). The CDR3 length is 15 residues.

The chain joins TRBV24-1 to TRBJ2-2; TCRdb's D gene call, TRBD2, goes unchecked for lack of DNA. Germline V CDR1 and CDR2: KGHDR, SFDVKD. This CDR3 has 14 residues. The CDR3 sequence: CATRRDGPTGELFF.

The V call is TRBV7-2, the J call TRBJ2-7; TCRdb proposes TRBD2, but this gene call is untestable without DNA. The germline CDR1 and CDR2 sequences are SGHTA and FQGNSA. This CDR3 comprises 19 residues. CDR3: CASSLSPWLAGGTSYEQYF.

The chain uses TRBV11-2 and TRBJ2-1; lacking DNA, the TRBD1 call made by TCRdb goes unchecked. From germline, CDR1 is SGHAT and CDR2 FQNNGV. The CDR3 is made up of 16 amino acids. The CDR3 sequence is CASSSPVGVRGNEQFF.

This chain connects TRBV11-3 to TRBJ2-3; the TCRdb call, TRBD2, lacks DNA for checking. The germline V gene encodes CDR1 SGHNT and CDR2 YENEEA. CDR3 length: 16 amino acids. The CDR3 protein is CASSLAPAGGADTQYF.

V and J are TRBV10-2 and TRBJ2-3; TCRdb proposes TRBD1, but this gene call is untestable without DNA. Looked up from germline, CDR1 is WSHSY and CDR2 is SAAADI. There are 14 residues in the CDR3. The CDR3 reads CASSHSSRADTQYF.

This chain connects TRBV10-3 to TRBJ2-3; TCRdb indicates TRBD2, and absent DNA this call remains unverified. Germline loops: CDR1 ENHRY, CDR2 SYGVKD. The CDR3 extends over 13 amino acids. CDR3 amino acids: CAITARETDTQYF.

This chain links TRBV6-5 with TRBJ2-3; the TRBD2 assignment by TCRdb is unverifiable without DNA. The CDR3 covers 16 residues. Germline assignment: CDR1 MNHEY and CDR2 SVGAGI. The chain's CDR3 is CASSALAGGLTDTQYF.

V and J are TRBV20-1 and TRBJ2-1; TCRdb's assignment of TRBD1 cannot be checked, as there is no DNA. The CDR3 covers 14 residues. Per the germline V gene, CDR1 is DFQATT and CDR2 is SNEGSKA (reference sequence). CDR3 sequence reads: CSALQGRLYNEQFF.